The source of this TCR beta chain is a study of cytomegalovirus exposure and HLA in healthy donors. Overall study results and limits: Later analysis identified a missense DCLRE1C variant that was linked to TCR beta V- and J-gene trimming.

The PCR made use of 60 Vbeta and 13 Jbeta primers. Here immunoSEQ multiplex PCR was the method, and the copy in TCRdb shows in-frame clones only, minus some. This repertoire shows roughly 200,000 clones, roughly 90% found once; its top ten account for around 1%. With regard to this clone: Its matching antigen is unknown.

The CDR3 has 17 residues. V was clipped by 1 base and J by 0 bases; unmatched bases: 8. Germline values: CDR1 SGHRS, CDR2 YFSETQ. The receptor comes from a woman aged 18-29 years in good health and CMV-seronegative. Sequences were obtained from PBMCs. The chain is built from TRBV5-1 and TRBJ1-1, with 8 bases identical to TRBD1. The CDR3: CASSLWGTGIMNTEAFF. CDR3 DNA sequence: TGCGCCAGCAGCTTGTGGGGGACAGGTATAATGAACACTGAAGCTTTCTTT.